This T cell receptor beta chain was profiled in a study of blood T cell repertoires in COVID-19. Per germline, CDR1 LNHDA and CDR2 SQIVND (reference sequence). The CDR3 is 17 residues long. After removal of 3 bases from V and 0 bases from J, the junction contained 10 bases not matched to a gene. Data came from immunoSEQ multiplex PCR; TCRdb stores just in-frame clones and leaves some out. The sample consists of more than 300,000 clones, just over 90% of them appearing once. Which cohort a participant joined came from the clinical history participants gave. The sequence was collected from a woman aged 40 to 50 who had been exposed to COVID-19. Sequenced input: PBMCs or T cells enriched from blood (not recorded which). The chain joins TRBV19 to TRBJ1-1; the match to TRBD1 covers 7 bases. In DNA form, the CDR3 reads TGTGCCAGTAGTATGGGACAGTCAAACGAGATGAACACTGAAGCTTTCTTT. This encodes CASSMGQSNEMNTEAFF.